One and the same sample provided the 28 T cell receptor beta chains below, sequenced in a study of cytomegalovirus exposure and HLA in healthy donors. PCR involved 60 Vbeta and 13 Jbeta primers. Here immunoSEQ multiplex PCR was the method, and the copy in TCRdb shows in-frame clones only, minus some. The sample carries about 90,000 clones, 84% recorded once. Specimen: PBMCs. Receptor source: a man aged 18 to 35 in good health and CMV-seronegative.

The rearrangement links TRBV4-2 to TRBJ2-1; possibly TRBD2 for D (5 bases). CDR1 and CDR2 from the germline V gene are LGHNA and YNFKEQ. The CDR3 contains 13 residues. Trimming pared 1 base from V and 10 bases from J, leaving 11 bases between. The CDR3 region has the DNA TGTGCCAGCAGCCAAGTGGGTGAGGGCGAGCAGTTCTTC. Protein sequence: CASSQVGEGEQFF.

This chain joins TRBV29-1 and TRBJ1-1; D gene uncertain. CDR1 and CDR2 from the germline V gene are SQVTM and ANQGSEA. This CDR3 spans 11 amino acids. Trimming shortened V by 0 bases and J by 4 bases, and 3 bases separated the two germline ends. The CDR3 nucleotides read TGCAGCGTTGAAGATCTCACTGAAGCTTTCTTT. The encoded protein is CSVEDLTEAFF.

The CDR3 bases are TGTGCCAGCAGACAGATTTATAATTCACCCCTCCACTTT. As protein: CASRQIYNSPLHF. V and J are TRBV27 and TRBJ1-6; no firm D call. V lost 6 bases and J 4 bases, leaving 7 bases between the germline ends. From germline, CDR1 is MNHEY and CDR2 SMNVEV (reference sequence). The CDR3 totals 13 residues.

The V gene is TRBV9, the J gene TRBJ2-5; 7 bases fit TRBD1. In germline, CDR1 is SGDLS, CDR2 YYNGEE. CDR3 length equals 15 residues. V trimming: 4 bases; J trimming: 2 bases; junction bases outside the gene matches: 8. The DNA of the CDR3 is TGTGCCAGCAGCCCAGGGACAGTAACTCAAGAGACCCAGTACTTC. This sequence encodes CASSPGTVTQETQYF.

V is TRBV18 and J is TRBJ1-5; D is unclear. CDR1 KGHSH and CDR2 LQKENI come from the germline V gene. Trimming pared 3 bases from V and 4 bases from J, leaving 7 bases between. CDR3 length: 13 amino acids. CDR3 nucleotides: TGTGCCAGCTCACCCAACAATAATCAGCCCCAGCATTTT. The encoded protein is CASSPNNNQPQHF. Filled out from reference TRBV18 and TRBJ1-5, the complete variable domain reads NAGVMQNPRHLVRRRGQEARLRCSPMKGHSHVYWYRQLPEEGLKFMVYLQKENIIDESGMPKERFSAEFPKEGPSILRIQQVVRGDSAAYFCASSPNNNQPQHFGDGTRLSIL.

The V gene is TRBV4-1, the J gene TRBJ2-2; 10 bases are shared with TRBD1. The J segment lost 5 bases and the V segment lost 5 bases, leaving 5 bases of the junction unmatched. CDR1 and CDR2 (germline): MGHRA, YSYEKL. The CDR3 consists of 15 residues. Here the CDR3 DNA reads TGCGCCAGCAGCGTACCGGGACAGGGGACCGGGGAGCTGTTTTTT. It translates to CASSVPGQGTGELFF.

The chain combines TRBV5-4 with TRBJ1-1; D may be TRBD1 (5 bases). The CDR3 spans 14 residues. Germline V gene lookup returns CDR1 SGHNT and CDR2 YYREEE (reference sequence). V lost 4 bases and J lost 5, with 15 bases in between. The CDR3 nucleotides are TGTGCCAGCAGCCCCCGGGGGGGAGGGACTGAAGCTTTCTTT. Protein: CASSPRGGGTEAFF.

The genes are TRBV6-5 and TRBJ2-7; TRBD2 aligns across 8 bases. Germline V gives CDR1 MNHEY, CDR2 SVGAGI. The junction had 6 bases not matched to a gene; V was cut back by 0 bases and J by 5 bases. The CDR3 totals 15 residues. CDR3 sequence reads: CASSYSMTSDNEQYF. In nucleotides, the CDR3 is TGTGCCAGCAGTTACTCGATGACTAGCGATAACGAGCAGTACTTC.

J is TRBJ2-7 and V is TRBV18, with 7 bases identical to TRBD1. CDR1 is KGHSH, CDR2 LQKENI, per germline. With 3 bases clipped from V and 4 bases from J, the junction kept 6 bases outside the gene matches. This CDR3 has 14 amino acids. The CDR3 here is CASSPTGTGYEQYF. DNA for the CDR3: TGTGCCAGCTCACCGACAGGGACCGGGTACGAGCAGTACTTC.

The J gene is TRBJ2-3, the V gene TRBV25-1; TRBD1 aligns across 10 bases. V gave up 10 bases and J gave up 1 base; unmatched junction bases: 5. In germline, CDR1 is MGHDK, CDR2 SYGVNS. CDR3 size: 14 residues. The DNA of the CDR3 is TGTGCCACCTGGGACAGGGGAGGCACAGATACGCAGTATTTT. It encodes CATWDRGGTDTQYF.

The chain recombines TRBV5-6 with TRBJ2-7; no clear D. CDR3 length equals 14 residues. V lost 0 bases, J lost 2 bases, and 9 bases lay in between. Per the germline V gene, CDR1 is SGHDT and CDR2 is YYEEEE. CDR3 protein: CASSLDGTPYEQYF. As DNA, the CDR3 is TGTGCCAGCAGCTTGGATGGTACTCCCTACGAGCAGTACTTC. The full variable domain, with the rest looked up from reference TRBV5-6 and TRBJ2-7, is DAGVTQSPTHLIKTRGQQVTLRCSPKSGHDTVSWYQQALGQGPQFIFQYYEEEERQRGNFPDRFSGHQFPNYSSELNVNALLLGDSALYLCASSLDGTPYEQYFGPGTRLTVT.

This clone was found once. The rearrangement links TRBV28 to TRBJ2-1; D is perhaps TRBD1 (6 bases). V shed 7 bases and J shed 6 bases, with 13 bases lying between them. CDR3 size: 13 residues. Germline-derived CDR1 and CDR2 are MDHEN and SYDVKM. The CDR3 loop reads CASTPGAVNEQFF. The CDR3, as DNA: TGTGCCAGCACCCCAGGGGCGGTCAATGAGCAGTTCTTC.

The chain carries TRBV6-4 and TRBJ2-5, with 13 nucleotides matching TRBD2. The CDR3 loop spans 15 amino acids. The J segment lost 1 base and the V segment lost 6 bases, leaving 2 bases of the junction unmatched. Germline CDR1 MRHNA, CDR2 SNTAGT. The CDR3 DNA sequence: TGTGCCAGCAGACGGACTAGCGGGAGCCAAGAGACCCAGTACTTC. Translation: CASRRTSGSQETQYF.

This chain uses TRBV27 with TRBJ1-2; D gene unclear. This CDR3 has 13 residues. In germline, CDR1 is MNHEY, CDR2 SMNVEV (reference sequence). The ends were cut back, 8 bases at V and 2 bases at J, with 12 bases in the middle. The CDR3 nucleotides are TGTGCCAGCTCGGTCTCGGGAAACTATGGCTACACCTTC. This translates into CASSVSGNYGYTF.

The V and J genes are TRBV14 and TRBJ1-1; the match to TRBD1 covers 8 bases. The ends lost 4 bases at V and 6 bases at J; junction bases unmatched: 10. Germline V gene sequence: CDR1 SGHDN, CDR2 FVKESK. The length of the CDR3 is 15 residues. CDR3 loop: CASSPTTGDYAEAFF. The CDR3 coding sequence is TGTGCCAGCAGCCCAACGACAGGGGACTATGCTGAAGCTTTCTTT.

This clone showed up just once. The chain uses TRBV19 and TRBJ1-1; TRBD1 is a possible D gene (6 bases). V was pared by 8 bases and J by 4 bases, with 11 bases between. CDR3 length: 12 residues. Germline CDR1 LNHDA, CDR2 SQIVND (reference sequence). The CDR3 sequence is CASSSQGTEAFF. CDR3 DNA: TGTGCCAGTTCTTCACAGGGCACTGAAGCTTTCTTT.

This clone has more than one count but fewer than ten. In DNA form, the CDR3 reads TGTGCCAGCAGGAGGGACAGGGACACTGAAGCTTTCTTT. Protein product: CASRRDRDTEAFF. The chain joins TRBV2 to TRBJ1-1; 9 bases are a match to TRBD1. V was pared by 6 bases and J by 3 bases, with 2 bases of the junction left unmatched. The V gene's germline CDR1 is SNHLY and CDR2 FYNNEI. The length of the CDR3 is 13 residues. The complete variable domain, with remaining parts taken from reference TRBV2 and TRBJ1-1, reads EPEVTQTPSHQVTQMGQEVILRCVPISNHLYFYWYRQILGQKVEFLVSFYNNEISEKSEIFDDQFSVERPDGSNFTLKIRSTKLEDSAMYFCASRRDRDTEAFFGQGTRLTVV.

This rearrangement joins TRBV18 to TRBJ2-7; D uncertain. From germline, CDR1 is KGHSH and CDR2 LQKENI. Trimming removed 3 bases at V and 2 bases at J, with 14 bases between. This CDR3 comprises 15 residues. The CDR3 coding sequence is TGTGCCAGCTCACCCGGTCTAGTCTATCCCTACGAGCAGTACTTC. Its protein product is CASSPGLVYPYEQYF.

This chain joins TRBV6-1 and TRBJ2-2; D uncertain. The V gene lost 2 bases and the J gene lost 0 bases, with 13 bases spanning the gap. The CDR3 sequence is 17 residues long. The germline gives CDR1 MNHNS, CDR2 SASEGT. CDR3 sequence (DNA): TGTGCCAGCAGTGAATTCATGGCCGACTCGAACACCGGGGAGCTGTTTTTT. Translated, it gives CASSEFMADSNTGELFF.

This clone showed up just once. J is TRBJ1-6 and V is TRBV4-3; D is unclear. The CDR3 totals 15 residues. Trimming removed 0 bases at V and 7 bases at J, with 10 bases between. CDR1 LGHNA and CDR2 YSLEER come from the germline V gene. CDR3 nucleotides: TGCGCCAGCAGCCAAGATCGTGCGTGGAATTCACCCCTCCACTTT. It codes for CASSQDRAWNSPLHF.

J is TRBJ2-3 and V is TRBV6-5; 12 positions agree with TRBD2. The CDR3 is 14 amino acids. Germline V CDR1 and CDR2: MNHEY, SVGAGI. The V gene end was trimmed by 8 bases and the J gene end by 4 bases; junction bases not matched to a gene: 4. The CDR3 coding sequence is TGTGCCAGCGCTAGCGGGAGGGACCCAGATACGCAGTATTTT. The encoded protein is CASASGRDPDTQYF.

Here the CDR3 reads CASSVLAGGPYEQYF. The DNA of the CDR3 is TGTGCCAGCAGTGTCCTAGCGGGAGGGCCCTACGAGCAGTACTTC. The J gene is TRBJ2-7, the V gene TRBV6-1, with 12 bases fitting TRBD2. CDR3 length: 15 amino acids. Per the germline V gene, CDR1 is MNHNS and CDR2 is SASEGT. V lost 4 bases, J lost 2 bases, and 3 bases stayed unmatched.

The gene calls are TRBV6-1 and TRBJ2-7; a weak D match, TRBD2 (7 bases). Per the germline V gene, CDR1 is MNHNS and CDR2 is SASEGT. The V and J ends lost 7 bases and 1 base respectively, with 17 bases between them. CDR3 size: 15 residues. Here the CDR3 DNA reads TGTGCCAGCACCCAGGAAGGGGGGGCATCCTACGAGCAGTACTTC. Protein: CASTQEGGASYEQYF.

The V and J genes are TRBV10-3 and TRBJ2-3; D is undetermined. The CDR3 contains 14 residues. Trimming left V 4 bases short and J 5 bases short, with 13 bases between. CDR1 ENHRY and CDR2 SYGVKD come from the germline V gene. Written as DNA, the CDR3 is TGTGCCATCAGTGTTCTCGGTCTCCTAGATACGCAGTATTTT. Encoded protein: CAISVLGLLDTQYF.

This clone was detected a few times. CDR3 coding DNA: TGTGCCAGTCTCAGCACAGATACGCAGTATTTT. Translated, it gives CASLSTDTQYF. This chain uses TRBV2 with TRBJ2-3; no definite D call. This CDR3 comprises 11 residues. The ends were cut back, 9 bases at V and 0 bases at J, with 4 bases in the middle. The germline V gene encodes CDR1 SNHLY and CDR2 FYNNEI.

V is TRBV7-8 and J is TRBJ1-2; D call uncertain. The length of the CDR3 is 14 residues. Germline assignment: CDR1 SGHVS and CDR2 FQNEAQ. The V end lost 1 base, the J end lost 4 bases, and 10 bases lay between the germline ends. CDR3 in DNA: TGTGCCAGCAGCTTAGGAGGTCGGTCCTATGGCTACACCTTC. Translation gives CASSLGGRSYGYTF.

This chain joins TRBV5-6 and TRBJ1-1; no clear D. V was clipped by 6 bases and J by 0 bases, with 15 bases between them. This CDR3 contains 15 residues. CDR1 SGHDT and CDR2 YYEEEE come from the germline V gene. The DNA for the CDR3 is TGTGCCAGCACTAATGGAGGGCAGCTGAACACTGAAGCTTTCTTT. Protein sequence: CASTNGGQLNTEAFF.

The chain is built from TRBV19 and TRBJ1-2; 7 nucleotides line up with TRBD1. The CDR3 covers 14 residues. With V trimmed by 3 bases and J by 4 bases, 5 bases remained unmatched. Germline-derived CDR1 and CDR2 are LNHDA and SQIVND (reference sequence). The DNA for the CDR3 is TGTGCCAGTAGTATTCCGGCAGGGGGCTATGGCTACACCTTC. Translation: CASSIPAGGYGYTF. Full variable domain (outside the CDR3, taken from reference TRBV19 and TRBJ1-2): DGGITQSPKYLFRKEGQNVTLSCEQNLNHDAMYWYRQDPGQGLRLIYYSQIVNDFQKGDIAEGYSVSREKKESFPLTVTSAQKNPTAFYLCASSIPAGGYGYTFGSGTRLTVV.